These 21 T cell receptor beta chains originate from one sample sequenced in a study of shared clonotypes between healthy human individuals. Assay: immunoSEQ multiplex PCR; the TCRdb copy retains only in-frame clones and omits some. The sample holds roughly 500,000 clones, roughly four fifths seen once. The sequencing sample was made of PBMCs. The receptors here all came from a woman aged 40 to 49 in good health. Some clones in this sample may be carry-over from other donors' samples.

The chain employs TRBV10-2 and TRBJ1-2, with 10 bases aligning to TRBD1. The CDR3 length is 14 residues. With 5 bases clipped from V and 5 bases from J, the junction kept 5 bases outside the gene matches. Per germline, CDR1 WSHSY and CDR2 SAAADI. CDR3 in amino acids: CASSLGDRGYGYTF. The CDR3 DNA is TGCGCCAGCAGTCTGGGGGACAGGGGTTATGGCTACACCTTC.

The chain recombines TRBV28 with TRBJ1-4; 7 positions agree with TRBD1. V shed 5 bases and J 8 bases; nucleotides not matched to a gene: 8. CDR1 is MDHEN, CDR2 SYDVKM, per germline. CDR3 length: 14 residues. The CDR3 spells CASSTQGPGEKLFF. For the CDR3, the DNA is TGTGCCAGCAGTACACAGGGGCCTGGAGAAAAACTGTTTTTT.

The chain combines TRBV6-5 with TRBJ2-7, with D possibly TRBD2 on 6 matching bases. The V end was cut by 5 bases, the J end by 2 bases, with 13 bases between. The CDR3 spans 14 residues. Germline CDR1 and CDR2: MNHEY and SVGAGI. The CDR3 nucleotides read TGTGCCAGCAGTCCCTCTAGCGCTACCTACGAGCAGTACTTC. It specifies CASSPSSATYEQYF.

In the case of this clone: The same CDR3 can be traced to other DNA sequences in this sample. The chain links TRBV5-1 to TRBJ2-3; the D is unclear. CDR1 is SGHRS and CDR2 is YFSETQ in the germline V gene. This CDR3 comprises 13 residues. V lost 0 bases to trimming and J lost 4 bases, with 6 bases between them. The CDR3 protein is CASSLGPADTQYF. The CDR3 bases are TGCGCCAGCAGCTTGGGTCCCGCAGATACGCAGTATTTT. The whole variable domain, filled in from reference TRBV5-1 and TRBJ2-3, reads KAGVTQTPRYLIKTRGQQVTLSCSPISGHRSVSWYQQTPGQGLQFLFEYFSETQRNKGNFPGRFSGRQFSNSRSEMNVSTLELGDSALYLCASSLGPADTQYFGPGTRLTVL.

A word on this clone: Different DNA sequences within this sample yield the same CDR3. The chain links TRBV6-6 to TRBJ2-5; no definite D call. Per germline, CDR1 MNHNY and CDR2 SVGAGI (reference sequence). The CDR3 contains 12 residues. The V end was cut by 3 bases, the J end by 4 bases, with 6 bases between. CDR3 sequence (DNA): TGTGCCAGCAGTTATTCAGGAGAGACCCAGTACTTC. It codes for CASSYSGETQYF.

About this clone: In this CDR3 the conserved last residue, phenylalanine or tryptophan, is missing, so a read error is likely. The V gene is TRBV18, the J gene TRBJ2-7; no clear D. Trimming pared 5 bases from V and 0 bases from J, leaving 14 bases between. Looked up from germline, CDR1 is KGHSH and CDR2 is LQKENI. The CDR3 totals 15 residues. This CDR3 reads CASSASADSSYEQYL. In DNA, the CDR3 is TGTGCCAGCTCAGCATCGGCCGATAGCTCCTACGAGCAGTACTTA.

This clone was seen once. The rearrangement joins TRBV7-2 to TRBJ2-3; TRBD2 matches 8 bases. In germline, CDR1 is SGHTA, CDR2 FQGNSA. The CDR3 runs to 15 residues. V gave up 3 bases and J gave up 2 bases; unmatched junction bases: 4. Here the CDR3 reads CASSFSSGSTDTQYF. CDR3 DNA: TGTGCCAGCAGCTTTTCTAGCGGGTCCACAGATACGCAGTATTTT.

The chain links TRBV7-2 to TRBJ2-2; D tentatively reads TRBD1 or TRBD2 (6 bases each). CDR1 and CDR2 from the germline V gene are SGHTA and FQGNSA. V was pared by 1 base and J by 4 bases, with 13 bases between. The CDR3 has 16 amino acids. CDR3 sequence reads: CASSLERGAATGELFF. The CDR3 region has the DNA TGTGCCAGCAGCTTAGAGAGGGGGGCGGCCACCGGGGAGCTGTTTTTT.

Note on this clone: At one end, the junction sequence differs from germline, possibly due to a read error. Other DNA variants within this sample encode the same CDR3. V and J are TRBV29-1 and TRBJ2-7; unclear D gene. CDR1 and CDR2 from the germline V gene are SQVTM and ANQGSEA. The CDR3 totals 12 residues. DNA for the CDR3: TGCAGCGTCGCTCATGGCCCCTATGAGCAGTACTTC. As protein: CSVAHGPYEQYF.

On this clone: Other DNA sequences from this sample encode an identical CDR3 as well. The rearrangement joins TRBV7-9 to TRBJ1-2; D unresolved. Per germline, CDR1 SEHNR and CDR2 FQNEAQ (reference sequence). CDR3 length: 13 amino acids. The V end lost 5 bases, the J end lost 8 bases, and 15 bases lay between the germline ends. The CDR3 bases are TGTGCCAGCAGCCGAGGAGACGTCTCCGGCTACACCTTC. This encodes CASSRGDVSGYTF.

The chain uses TRBV10-3 and TRBJ1-3; D perhaps matches TRBD1 (5 bases). CDR1 is ENHRY, CDR2 SYGVKD, per germline. Trimming pared 5 bases from V and 0 bases from J, leaving 8 bases between. CDR3 length: 14 residues. This CDR3 is CAISSQVSGNTIYF. CDR3 nucleotide sequence: TGTGCCATCAGTTCACAGGTCTCTGGAAACACCATATATTTT.

In regard to this clone: A far larger clone is only one base removed, so a read error is likely. The chain employs TRBV28 and TRBJ2-7; TRBD1 aligns across 9 bases. Germline V lookup: CDR1 MDHEN, CDR2 SYDVKM. The CDR3 contains 15 residues. The DNA for the CDR3 is TGTGCCAGCGGTTTACTCTCGACAGGGGGGGATGAGCAGTACTTC. Translating gives CASGLLSTGGDEQYF.

J is TRBJ1-5 and V is TRBV19; 8 bases agree with TRBD1. Germline V gene data show CDR1 as LNHDA and CDR2 as SQIVND (reference sequence). V lost 7 bases and J lost 1; bases outside the gene matches: 6. The CDR3 consists of 15 residues. The CDR3 DNA reads TGTGCCAGTAACCTACAGGGGGGAAGCAATCAGCCCCAGCATTTT. Protein product: CASNLQGGSNQPQHF.

This clone was detected once. This chain links TRBV2 with TRBJ1-5; the D is unclear. Per the germline V gene, CDR1 is SNHLY and CDR2 is FYNNEI. The CDR3 extends over 16 amino acids. V shed 2 bases and J shed 0 bases, with 11 bases lying between them. The CDR3 region is CASSELPGRSNQPQHF. The CDR3 region has the DNA TGTGCCAGCAGTGAACTCCCTGGACGTAGCAATCAGCCCCAGCATTTT.

The CDR3 loop is CASSLAGSETQYF. The CDR3 region has the DNA TGTGCCAGCAGCTTAGCAGGGTCAGAGACCCAGTACTTC. The rearrangement links TRBV7-9 to TRBJ2-5; D gene ambiguous. The CDR3 runs 13 residues. Trimming stripped 0 bases from V and 4 bases from J, with 6 bases between. CDR1 is SEHNR, CDR2 FQNEAQ, per germline (reference sequence). The full variable domain, in which reference TRBV7-9 and TRBJ2-5 provide the parts outside the CDR3, is DTGVSQNPRHKITKRGQNVTFRCDPISEHNRLYWYRQTLGQGPEFLTYFQNEAQLEKSRLLSDRFSAERPKGSFSTLEIQRTEQGDSAMYLCASSLAGSETQYFGPGTRLLVL.

This clone has just a few counts. This rearrangement joins TRBV18 to TRBJ1-1; 8 bases match TRBD1. The germline V gene has CDR1 KGHSH and CDR2 LQKENI. CDR3 length equals 17 residues. J gave up 3 bases and V 4 bases, and 13 bases lay outside the gene matches. CDR3 region: CASSLRPQGVRDTEAFF. The CDR3 coding sequence is TGTGCCAGCTCACTGCGCCCACAGGGGGTGAGAGACACTGAAGCTTTCTTT.

The chain joins TRBV18 to TRBJ1-2; 7 bases are a match to TRBD1. This CDR3 has 15 residues. Germline CDR1 is KGHSH and CDR2 is LQKENI. The V gene end was trimmed by 2 bases and the J gene end by 8 bases; junction bases not matched to a gene: 11. The CDR3: CASSPSTGTAQGYTF. The DNA of the CDR3 is TGTGCCAGCTCACCATCGACCGGGACAGCTCAGGGCTACACCTTC.

The chain employs TRBV6-1 and TRBJ2-5; D is perhaps TRBD2 (6 bases). The length of the CDR3 is 17 residues. CDR1 is MNHNS, CDR2 SASEGT, per germline. V was pared by 0 bases and J by 3 bases, with 17 bases between. The CDR3 is CASSEALFAGTEETQYF. In DNA, the CDR3 is TGTGCCAGCAGTGAAGCCCTGTTCGCGGGGACCGAAGAGACCCAGTACTTC.

To note about this clone: This may arise from a read error, as a much more abundant clone is one base away. Distinct nucleotide sequences in the sample also encode this CDR3. CDR3 in DNA: TGCAGCGTCACAGGGGTTACTAATGAAAAACTGTTCTTT. Protein: CSVTGVTNEKLFF. The V and J genes are TRBV29-1 and TRBJ1-4; 7 bases line up with TRBD1. The CDR3 length is 13 residues. Germline assignment: CDR1 SQVTM and CDR2 ANQGSEA.

The V gene is TRBV25-1, the J gene TRBJ2-2; 9 positions agree with TRBD1. Trimming cost V 4 bases and J 4 bases; bases outside gene matches: 7. The CDR3 spans 16 residues. Germline V gene lookup returns CDR1 MGHDK and CDR2 SYGVNS. CDR3 DNA: TGTGCCAGCAGTGCCCCGGGACAGGGTAGCACCGGGGAGCTGTTTTTT. Its protein is CASSAPGQGSTGELFF.

The chain has TRBV10-3 and TRBJ2-6, with D possibly matching TRBD1 (5 bases). The CDR3 is made up of 17 amino acids. V shed 0 bases and J shed 0 bases, with 9 bases lying between them. Germline V lookup: CDR1 ENHRY, CDR2 SYGVKD. The CDR3 spells CAISESIRGSGANVLTF. CDR3 DNA sequence: TGTGCCATCAGTGAGTCGATTAGGGGCTCTGGGGCCAACGTCCTGACTTTC.